This T cell receptor beta chain was observed in a study of T cell changes during pregnancy in multiple sclerosis. This CDR3 comprises 17 residues. The ends were cut back, 5 bases at V and 2 bases at J, with 19 bases in the middle. CDR1 and CDR2 (germline): SGHTA, FQGNSA. TCRdb's table, derived via immunoSEQ multiplex PCR, lists solely in-frame clones and lacks some. This table has approximately 40,000 clones, 88% appearing once. V usage is TRBV7-2 and J usage is TRBJ2-1, with a weak D call TRBD2 (5 bases). Sequenced material: CD4+ T cells from peripheral blood mononuclear cells, taken in the second trimester of pregnancy. This receptor was taken from a female donor with multiple sclerosis, enrolled in a pregnancy study. The CDR3 coding sequence is TGTGCCAGCAGCCTAAAGCCGGCGGGCGGAACCTACAATGAGCAGTTCTTC. It specifies CASSLKPAGGTYNEQFF.